These 8 T cell receptor beta chains were sequenced from one sample in a study of identical twins. MiXCR was run by TCRdb on the 5' RACE reads, yielding one entry per CDR3 protein. The table lists 550,000 to 700,000 distinct CDR3 sequences, 9.6% of them singletons. These data were also filed under a second study, of yellow fever vaccine responses in identical twins.

Material for sequencing was PBMCs. The receptors shown here come from a woman under 30 in good health.

This clonotype was detected ten times or more. The chain recombines TRBV5-1 with TRBJ2-3, with 7 bases identical to TRBD1. Germline V gene sequence: CDR1 SGHRS, CDR2 YFSETQ. The CDR3 is 16 amino acids. J lost 6 bases, V lost 0 bases, and 10 bases had no gene match. The CDR3: CASSLVGIGQEDTQYF. The DNA of the CDR3 is TGCGCCAGCAGCTTGGTTGGGATTGGACAGGAGGATACGCAGTATTTT.

In its sample, this clonotype was seen many times. CDR3 loop: CSVENPGPGYEQYF. The CDR3 nucleotides are TGCAGCGTGGAAAATCCGGGTCCTGGGTACGAGCAGTACTTC. The chain links TRBV29-1 to TRBJ2-7; D uncertain. The ends were cut back, 6 bases at V and 4 bases at J, with 19 bases in the middle. This CDR3 has 14 residues. The germline gives CDR1 SQVTM, CDR2 ANQGSEA.

This clonotype occurred many times. This chain uses TRBV10-3 with TRBJ2-3; the D is unclear. V was trimmed by 4 bases and J by 2 bases, leaving 13 bases between them. The V gene's germline CDR1 is ENHRY and CDR2 SYGVKD. The CDR3 totals 15 residues. CDR3 DNA: TGTGCCATCAGTGTAGCTCGAGCAAACACAGATACGCAGTATTTT. Protein product: CAISVARANTDTQYF.

This clonotype occurred a few times. This CDR3 is CASSPRVGPPYNEQFF. In nucleotides, the CDR3 is TGCGCCAGCAGCCCGCGAGTTGGGCCACCCTACAATGAGCAGTTCTTC. This sequence joins TRBV5-1 and TRBJ2-1, with no clear D. Germline V gene sequence: CDR1 SGHRS, CDR2 YFSETQ. The ends were cut back, 4 bases at V and 2 bases at J, with 16 bases in the middle. This CDR3 contains 16 residues.

This clonotype was seen repeatedly, ten times or more. This chain uses TRBV15 with TRBJ2-5; 8 bases are shared with TRBD1. The length of the CDR3 is 16 residues. With 0 bases clipped from V and 4 bases from J, the junction kept 7 bases outside the gene matches. Germline loops: CDR1 LNHNV, CDR2 YYDKDF (reference sequence). CDR3 DNA: TGTGCCACCAGCAGAGAGACAGGGGCCTTGCTAGAGACCCAGTACTTC. Encoded protein: CATSRETGALLETQYF.

This clonotype was counted many times. This chain uses TRBV6-1 with TRBJ2-5; TRBD2 is a possible D gene (5 bases). Trimming took 2 bases from V and 2 from J, leaving 6 bases between them. The CDR3 contains 13 residues. CDR1 is MNHNS, CDR2 SASEGT, per germline. The CDR3 spells CASSELAQETQYF. In DNA, the CDR3 is TGTGCCAGCAGTGAACTAGCTCAAGAGACCCAGTACTTC.

This chain links TRBV24-1 with TRBJ2-1, with D possibly TRBD2 on 6 matching bases. Germline V gene lookup returns CDR1 KGHDR and CDR2 SFDVKD. V was cut by 5 bases and J by 8 bases, with 18 bases left in between. This CDR3 has 15 residues. In DNA form, the CDR3 reads TGTGCCACCAGTGTCGTTGCGGGGACCAGGGATGAGCAGTTCTTC. It yields the protein CATSVVAGTRDEQFF.

This clonotype has only a few counts. The J gene is TRBJ2-7, the V gene TRBV14; the match to TRBD1 covers 7 bases. Germline CDR1 SGHDN, CDR2 FVKESK. The CDR3 contains 15 residues. V shed 1 base, J shed 4 bases, and the junction held 7 bases outside the gene matches. CDR3 coding DNA: TGTGCCAGCAGCCAAGGTAGAGCACAGGGGTACGAGCAGTACTTC. Its translation is CASSQGRAQGYEQYF.